What follows is one TCR beta chain and its context. Seattle-derived patients entered the study during active infection and were followed longitudinally. The sample comes from a study of blood T cell repertoires in COVID-19. On the study more broadly: Italy, Spain and the United States were the sources of the convalescent and acute COVID-19 samples. Sample material is recorded as cDNA or gDNA derived from T cells, B-cell-depleted T cells, or PBMCs.

Authors' processing steps: Cell counts per sample came from amplifying reference gene primers. Clones were read by immunoSEQ multiplex PCR, and TCRdb kept only the in-frame ones, dropping some. The V and J calls and the clone size are those of that table, but D and trimming were determined from the DNA. The table has 150,000 to 200,000 clones, roughly 90% seen once. The sequence was obtained from a woman aged 60 to 75 with COVID-19, enrolled during active disease. The sample comprised peripheral blood.

CDR3 residues: CASSLRGLLTGELFF. The CDR3 region has the DNA TGTGCCAGCAGTTTAAGGGGCCTACTTACTGGGGAGCTGTTTTTT. The chain combines TRBV6-5 with TRBJ2-2; a weak D match, TRBD1 (5 bases). The germline CDR1 and CDR2 sequences are MNHEY and SVGAGI. V lost 4 bases and J lost 8, with 17 bases in between. The CDR3 is 15 amino acids.